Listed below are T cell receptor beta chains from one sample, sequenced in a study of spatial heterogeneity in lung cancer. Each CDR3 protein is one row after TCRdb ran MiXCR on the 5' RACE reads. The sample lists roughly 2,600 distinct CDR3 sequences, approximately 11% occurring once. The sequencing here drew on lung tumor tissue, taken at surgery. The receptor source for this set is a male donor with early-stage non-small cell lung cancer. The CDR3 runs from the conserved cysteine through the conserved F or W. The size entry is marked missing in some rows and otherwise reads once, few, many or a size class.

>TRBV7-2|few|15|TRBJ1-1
CASSLNGGSDTEAFF
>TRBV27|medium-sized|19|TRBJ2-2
CASSLLPPGLAANTGELFF
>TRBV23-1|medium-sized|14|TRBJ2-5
CASFAGSRRETQYF
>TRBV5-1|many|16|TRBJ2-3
CASAVGLAGPTDTQYF
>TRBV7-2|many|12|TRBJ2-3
CASSLYVDTQYF
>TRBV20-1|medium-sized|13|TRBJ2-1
CSASGDIVREQFF
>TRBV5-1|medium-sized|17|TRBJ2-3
CASSLSTSGPSTDTQYF
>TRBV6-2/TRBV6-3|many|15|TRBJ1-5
CASRHPEGTGQPQHF
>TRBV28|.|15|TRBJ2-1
CASSSSTDRYNVQFF
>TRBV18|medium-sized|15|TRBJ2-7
CASSKGTEETYEQYF
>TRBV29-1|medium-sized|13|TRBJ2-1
CSVSQGKDNEQFF
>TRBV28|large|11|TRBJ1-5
CASMANQPQHF
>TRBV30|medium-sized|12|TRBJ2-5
CAWSVGAETQYF
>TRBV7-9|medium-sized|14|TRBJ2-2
CASSQLSPGGELFF
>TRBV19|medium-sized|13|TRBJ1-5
CASTPYSNQPQHF
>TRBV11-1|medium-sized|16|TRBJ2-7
CASTPGAPGPPYEQYF
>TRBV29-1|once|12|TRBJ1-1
CSVGQEGTEAFF
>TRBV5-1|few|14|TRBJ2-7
CASSPGQGWFEQYF
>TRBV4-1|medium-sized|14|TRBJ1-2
CASSRGVTNYGYTF
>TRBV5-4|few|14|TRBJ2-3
CASSLHRRTDTQYF
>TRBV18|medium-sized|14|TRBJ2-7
CASSQGAQTYEQYF
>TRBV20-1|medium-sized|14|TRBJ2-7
CSAGVTGVRSGQYF
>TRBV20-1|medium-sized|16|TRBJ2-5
CSVRPSSGKYQETQYF
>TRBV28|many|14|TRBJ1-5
CASSPLGVRQPQHF
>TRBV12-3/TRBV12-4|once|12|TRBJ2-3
CASKPITDTQYF
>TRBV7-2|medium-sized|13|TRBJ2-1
CASSLHRDDEQFF
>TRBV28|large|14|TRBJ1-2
CASSKMDGNYGYTF
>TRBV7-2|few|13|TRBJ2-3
CASSLAVQDTQYF
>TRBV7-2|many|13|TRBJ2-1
CASSLRWEAEQFF
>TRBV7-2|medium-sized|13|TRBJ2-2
CASKFRDTGELFF